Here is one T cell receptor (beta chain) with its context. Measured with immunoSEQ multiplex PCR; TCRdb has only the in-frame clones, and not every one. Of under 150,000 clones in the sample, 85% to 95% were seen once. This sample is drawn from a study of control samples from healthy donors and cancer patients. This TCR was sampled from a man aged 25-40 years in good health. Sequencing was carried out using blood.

As DNA, the CDR3 is TGTGCCAGCACGGGACAAAGGGGCGGATGGGATGGCTACACCTTC. Residues: CASTGQRGGWDGYTF. The chain uses TRBV7-9 and TRBJ1-2; D is perhaps TRBD1 (6 bases). The ends were cut back, 7 bases at V and 6 bases at J, with 21 bases in the middle. The CDR3 runs to 15 residues. The germline V gene has CDR1 SEHNR and CDR2 FQNEAQ (reference sequence).